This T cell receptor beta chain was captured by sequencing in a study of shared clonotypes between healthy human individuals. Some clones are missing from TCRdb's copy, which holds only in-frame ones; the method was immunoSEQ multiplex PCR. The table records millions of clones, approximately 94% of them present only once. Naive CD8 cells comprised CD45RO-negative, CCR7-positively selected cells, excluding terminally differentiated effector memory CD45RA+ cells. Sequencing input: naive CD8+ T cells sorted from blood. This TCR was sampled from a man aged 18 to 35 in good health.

This chain's CDR3 is CASSLEGFNPYNEQFF. In nucleotides, the CDR3 is TGTGCCAGCAGCTTAGAGGGCTTCAACCCTTACAATGAGCAGTTCTTC. This chain connects TRBV7-2 to TRBJ2-1, with D unresolved. V shed 1 base and J shed 4 bases, with 14 bases lying between them. Per the germline V gene, CDR1 is SGHTA and CDR2 is FQGNSA. This CDR3 contains 16 residues. The entire variable domain, with the rest obtained from reference TRBV7-2 and TRBJ2-1, is as follows: GAGVSQSPSNKVTEKGKDVELRCDPISGHTALYWYRQSLGQGLEFLIYFQGNSAPDKSGLPSDRFSAERTGGSVSTLTIQRTQQEDSAVYLCASSLEGFNPYNEQFFGPGTRLTVL.